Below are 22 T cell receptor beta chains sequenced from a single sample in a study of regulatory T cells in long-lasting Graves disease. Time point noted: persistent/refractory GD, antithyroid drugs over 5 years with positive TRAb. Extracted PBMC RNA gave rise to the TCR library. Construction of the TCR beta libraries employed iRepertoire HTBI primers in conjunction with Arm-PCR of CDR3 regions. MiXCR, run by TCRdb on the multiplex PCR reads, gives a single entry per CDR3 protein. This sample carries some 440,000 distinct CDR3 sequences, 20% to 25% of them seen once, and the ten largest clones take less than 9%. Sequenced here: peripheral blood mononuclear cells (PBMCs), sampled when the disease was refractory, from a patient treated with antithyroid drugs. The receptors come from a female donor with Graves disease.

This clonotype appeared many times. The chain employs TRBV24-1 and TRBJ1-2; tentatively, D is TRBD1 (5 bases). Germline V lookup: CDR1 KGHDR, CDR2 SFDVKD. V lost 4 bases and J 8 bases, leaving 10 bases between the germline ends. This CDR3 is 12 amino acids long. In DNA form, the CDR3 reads TGTGCCACCAGTGACCCAGGGCGAGGCTACACCTTC. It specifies CATSDPGRGYTF.

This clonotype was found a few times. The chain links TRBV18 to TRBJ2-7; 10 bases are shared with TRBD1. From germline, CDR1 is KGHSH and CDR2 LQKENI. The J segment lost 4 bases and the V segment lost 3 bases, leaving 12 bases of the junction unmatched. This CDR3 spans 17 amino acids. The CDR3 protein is CASSPPPGDRGSYEQYF. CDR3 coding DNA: TGTGCCAGCTCACCTCCGCCTGGGGACAGGGGTTCATACGAGCAGTACTTC.

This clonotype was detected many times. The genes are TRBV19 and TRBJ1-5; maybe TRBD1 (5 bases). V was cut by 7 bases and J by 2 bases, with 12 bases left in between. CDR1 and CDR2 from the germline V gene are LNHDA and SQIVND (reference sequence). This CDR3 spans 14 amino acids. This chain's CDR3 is CASTGTRRNQPQHF. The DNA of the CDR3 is TGTGCCAGTACTGGGACTCGGCGCAATCAGCCCCAGCATTTT.

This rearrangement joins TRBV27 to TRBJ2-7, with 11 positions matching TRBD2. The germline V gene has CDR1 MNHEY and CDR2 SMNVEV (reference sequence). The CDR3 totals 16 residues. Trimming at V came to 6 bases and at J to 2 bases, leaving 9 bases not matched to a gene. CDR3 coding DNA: TGTGCCAGCAGCGGACTAGCGGGTTTCGTCCCCTACGAGCAGTACTTC. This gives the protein CASSGLAGFVPYEQYF.

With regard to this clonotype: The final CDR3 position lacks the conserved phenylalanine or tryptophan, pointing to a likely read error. The CDR3 region has the DNA TGTGCCAGCAGTTTCGAGGGGTTGGAGACCCAGTACTCC. The encoded protein is CASSFEGLETQYS. This chain connects TRBV27 to TRBJ2-5, with D tentatively TRBD1 or TRBD2 (5 bases each). The CDR3 spans 13 residues. Germline loops: CDR1 MNHEY, CDR2 SMNVEV (reference sequence). V lost 3 bases to trimming and J lost 5 bases, with 10 bases between them.

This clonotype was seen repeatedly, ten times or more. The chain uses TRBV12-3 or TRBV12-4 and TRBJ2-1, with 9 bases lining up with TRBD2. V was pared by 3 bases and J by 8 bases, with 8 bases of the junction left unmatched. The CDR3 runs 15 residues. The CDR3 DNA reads TGTGCCAGCAGTTTTAGGGTAGCGGGAGTAGATGAGCAGTTCTTC. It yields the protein CASSFRVAGVDEQFF.

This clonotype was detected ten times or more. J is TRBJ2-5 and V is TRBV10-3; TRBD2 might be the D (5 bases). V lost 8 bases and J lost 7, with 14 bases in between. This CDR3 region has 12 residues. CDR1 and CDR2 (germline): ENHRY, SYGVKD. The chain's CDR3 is CAIQLREGTQYF. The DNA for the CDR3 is TGTGCCATCCAACTCCGGGAAGGGACCCAGTACTTC.

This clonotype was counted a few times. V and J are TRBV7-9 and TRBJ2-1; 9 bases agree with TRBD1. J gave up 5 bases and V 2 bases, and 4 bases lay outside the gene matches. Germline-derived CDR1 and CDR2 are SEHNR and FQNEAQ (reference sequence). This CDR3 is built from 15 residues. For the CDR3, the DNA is TGTGCCAGCAGCTTAAAAGGGACAGGGAACAATGAGCAGTTCTTC. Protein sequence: CASSLKGTGNNEQFF.

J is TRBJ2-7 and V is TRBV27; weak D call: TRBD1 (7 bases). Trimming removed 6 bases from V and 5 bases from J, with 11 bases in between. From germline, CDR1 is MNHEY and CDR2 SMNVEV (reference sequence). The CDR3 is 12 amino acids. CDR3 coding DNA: TGTGCCAGCAGGCAGGGGGGCCACGAGCAGTACTTC. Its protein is CASRQGGHEQYF.

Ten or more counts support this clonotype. The DNA for the CDR3 is TGTGCCAGCGAGGGAGCCAAAAACATTCAGTACTTC. Translating it yields CASEGAKNIQYF. The chain employs TRBV28 and TRBJ2-4, with D possibly TRBD2 on 5 matching bases. V lost 8 bases and J lost 0, with 5 bases in between. CDR1 MDHEN and CDR2 SYDVKM come from the germline V gene. This CDR3 spans 12 amino acids.

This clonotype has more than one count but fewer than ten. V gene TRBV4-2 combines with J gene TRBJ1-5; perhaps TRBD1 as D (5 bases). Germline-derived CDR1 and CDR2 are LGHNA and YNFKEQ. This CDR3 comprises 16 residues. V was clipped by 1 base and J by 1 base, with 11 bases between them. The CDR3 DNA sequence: TGTGCCAGCAGCCAAGGCGGGGACTTGAGCAATCAGCCCCAGCATTTT. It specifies CASSQGGDLSNQPQHF.

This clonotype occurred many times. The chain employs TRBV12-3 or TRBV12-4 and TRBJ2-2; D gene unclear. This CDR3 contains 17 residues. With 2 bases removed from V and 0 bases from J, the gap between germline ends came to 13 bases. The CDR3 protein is CASSLFSNPPNTGELFF. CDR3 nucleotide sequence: TGTGCCAGCAGTTTATTTTCTAATCCACCGAACACCGGGGAGCTGTTTTTT.

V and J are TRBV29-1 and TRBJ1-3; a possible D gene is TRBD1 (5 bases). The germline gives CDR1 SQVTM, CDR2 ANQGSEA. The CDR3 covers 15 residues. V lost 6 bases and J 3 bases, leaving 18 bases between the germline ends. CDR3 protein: CSVRDRGSNGNTIYF. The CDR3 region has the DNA TGCAGCGTCCGGGACCGAGGTTCTAATGGAAACACCATATATTTT.

In DNA, the CDR3 is TGTGCCAGCAGCTCTGGTTACGGGGACACTGAAGCTTTCTTT. Its protein is CASSSGYGDTEAFF. V and J are TRBV5-6 and TRBJ1-1; no reliable D call. The V gene lost 3 bases and the J gene lost 3 bases, with 12 bases spanning the gap. CDR3 size: 14 residues. Germline V gene lookup returns CDR1 SGHDT and CDR2 YYEEEE.

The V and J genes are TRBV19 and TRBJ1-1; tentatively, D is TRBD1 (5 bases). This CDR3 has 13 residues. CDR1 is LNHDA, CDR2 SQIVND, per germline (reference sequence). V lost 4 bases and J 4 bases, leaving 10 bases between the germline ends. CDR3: CASSKGLSTEAFF. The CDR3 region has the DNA TGTGCCAGTAGTAAGGGACTCAGCACTGAAGCTTTCTTT.

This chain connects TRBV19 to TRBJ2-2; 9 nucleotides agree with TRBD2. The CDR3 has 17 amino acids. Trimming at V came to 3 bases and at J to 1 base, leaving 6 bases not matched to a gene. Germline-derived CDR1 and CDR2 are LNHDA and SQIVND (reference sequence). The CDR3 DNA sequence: TGTGCCAGTAGTATCGGCACTAGCGGGCGGAACACCGGGGAGCTGTTTTTT. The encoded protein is CASSIGTSGRNTGELFF.

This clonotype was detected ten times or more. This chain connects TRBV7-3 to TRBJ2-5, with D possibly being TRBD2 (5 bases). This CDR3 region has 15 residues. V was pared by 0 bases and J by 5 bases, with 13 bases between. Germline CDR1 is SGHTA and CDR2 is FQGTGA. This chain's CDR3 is CASSLTRAVQETQYF. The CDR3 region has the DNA TGTGCCAGCAGCTTAACGAGGGCGGTCCAGGAGACCCAGTACTTC.

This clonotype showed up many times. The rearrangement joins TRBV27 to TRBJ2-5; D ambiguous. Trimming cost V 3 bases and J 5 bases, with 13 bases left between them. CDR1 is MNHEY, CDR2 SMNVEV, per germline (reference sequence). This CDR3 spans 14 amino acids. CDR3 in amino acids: CASSFVSSPETQYF. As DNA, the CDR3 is TGTGCCAGCAGTTTTGTCTCAAGCCCGGAGACCCAGTACTTC.

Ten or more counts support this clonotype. CDR3 in amino acids: CASSPGQVQETQYF. CDR3 DNA: TGTGCCAGCAGTCCTGGACAGGTCCAAGAGACCCAGTACTTC. The chain employs TRBV12-3 or TRBV12-4 and TRBJ2-5, with 7 bases lining up with TRBD1. This CDR3 contains 14 residues. Unmatched junction bases numbered 4, after V lost 5 bases and J lost 1 base.

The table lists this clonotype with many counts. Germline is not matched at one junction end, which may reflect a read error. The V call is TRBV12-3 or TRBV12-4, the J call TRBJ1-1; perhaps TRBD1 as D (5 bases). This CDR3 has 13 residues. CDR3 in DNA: TGTGCCAGCACTTTAGGGGAGAACACTGAAGCTTTCTTT. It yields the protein CASTLGENTEAFF.

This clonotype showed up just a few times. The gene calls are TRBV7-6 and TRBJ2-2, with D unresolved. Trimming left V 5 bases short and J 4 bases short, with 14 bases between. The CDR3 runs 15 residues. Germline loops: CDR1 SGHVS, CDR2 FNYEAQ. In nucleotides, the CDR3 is TGTGCCAGCAGCCCCAGCACCGGGCGCACCGGGGAGCTGTTTTTT. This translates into CASSPSTGRTGELFF.

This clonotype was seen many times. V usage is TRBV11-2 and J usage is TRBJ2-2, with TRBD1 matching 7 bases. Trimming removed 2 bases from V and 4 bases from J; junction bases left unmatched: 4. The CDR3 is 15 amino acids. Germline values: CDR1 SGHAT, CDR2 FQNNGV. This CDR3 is CASSLRDSLTGELFF. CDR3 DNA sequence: TGTGCCAGCAGCTTAAGGGACAGTCTCACCGGGGAGCTGTTTTTT.